This TCR beta chain was documented in a study of blood T cell repertoires in COVID-19. Study background: The United States, Italy and Spain supplied acute and convalescent COVID-19 samples. From T cells, B-cell-depleted T cells, or PBMCs came the material, which was cDNA or gDNA.

Per the original data handling: From reference gene primer amplification, estimates of nucleated cell counts were derived. Method: immunoSEQ multiplex PCR; TCRdb's copy keeps in-frame clones and lacks some. V and J calls and clone size are given by that table; D and trimming were obtained from the DNA. The sample holds some 160,000 clones, around three quarters seen once. V was clipped by 3 bases and J by 5 bases; unmatched bases: 9. Per germline, CDR1 SGHAT and CDR2 FQNNGV. The CDR3 is 15 residues long. The sample taken for sequencing was peripheral blood. This clonotype was sampled from a man between 60 and 75 years old with acute or convalescent COVID-19. This chain connects TRBV11-2 to TRBJ2-5; 7 positions agree with TRBD1. This CDR3 is CASSFNTGAHETQYF. In DNA form, the CDR3 reads TGTGCCAGCAGCTTTAATACAGGGGCCCATGAGACCCAGTACTTC.